The 3 T cell receptor beta chains presented below share a single source sample, sequenced in a study of control samples from healthy donors and cancer patients. The repertoire was sequenced with immunoSEQ multiplex PCR; TCRdb's copy has only in-frame clones and lacks some. The sample includes about 94,000 clones, 90% of them seen just once. The specimen sequenced was blood. These receptors all come from a woman between 18 and 29 years old in good health.

The rearrangement joins TRBV7-8 to TRBJ1-3, with D hard to call. CDR1 and CDR2 (germline): SGHVS, FQNEAQ. Trimming took 7 bases from V and 8 from J, leaving 12 bases between them. The CDR3 covers 12 residues. The CDR3 coding sequence is TGTGCCAGCACCTGGGGAACTGACACCATATATTTT. It yields the protein CASTWGTDTIYF. Together with reference TRBV7-8 and TRBJ1-3, the CDR3 gives the full variable domain: GAGVSQSPRYKVAKRGQDVALRCDPISGHVSLFWYQQALGQGPEFLTYFQNEAQLDKSGLPSDRFFAERPEGSVSTLKIQRTQQEDSAVYLCASTWGTDTIYFGEGSWLTVV.

The CDR3 loop is CASSLSSGQTRYGYTF. The DNA of the CDR3 is TGTGCCAGCAGTTTATCGTCGGGGCAGACACGCTATGGCTACACCTTC. The rearrangement links TRBV27 to TRBJ1-2; D is perhaps TRBD1 (5 bases). The ends were cut back, 0 bases at V and 4 bases at J, with 15 bases in the middle. In germline, CDR1 is MNHEY, CDR2 SMNVEV (reference sequence). The CDR3 loop spans 16 amino acids.

This chain joins TRBV6-5 and TRBJ1-1; D is unclear. The CDR3 runs to 11 residues. Trimming removed 11 bases from V and 5 bases from J, with 12 bases in between. Germline values: CDR1 MNHEY, CDR2 SVGAGI. The CDR3 DNA is TGTGCCTCAGCATCTCCGACTGAAGCTTTCTTT. Amino acid sequence: CASASPTEAFF.